This TCR beta chain was obtained from a study of blood T cell repertoires in COVID-19. Study-wide background: Samples of COVID-19 (acute and convalescent) were obtained from the United States, Italy and Spain. T cells, B-cell-depleted T cells, or PBMCs supplied cDNA or gDNA.

Symptom resolution, clearance, or two negative PCRs marked donors in Cohort 3 as recovered. TCRdb keeps only in-frame clones here, not all; method: immunoSEQ multiplex PCR. The profile shows about 470,000 clones, 87% of them singletons. This sequence originates from a woman aged 18-30 years who had recovered from COVID-19. The sequencing sample was made of PBMCs or T cells enriched from blood (not recorded which).

The CDR3 nucleotides read TGTGCCACCAGCAGAAACAGGGTTAATGAAAAACTGTTTTTT. It translates to CATSRNRVNEKLFF. The chain has TRBV15 and TRBJ1-4; D possibly corresponds to TRBD1 (6 bases). Germline assignment: CDR1 LNHNV and CDR2 YYDKDF (reference sequence). CDR3 length: 14 residues. Trimming removed 2 bases from V and 4 bases from J, with 8 bases in between.